These 29 T cell receptor beta chains came from one sample sequenced in a study of shared clonotypes between healthy human individuals (dated by TCRdb to 2020 to 2021). The library was obtained by the immunoSEQ multiplex PCR assay. As stored in TCRdb, this immuneACCESS dataset retains in-frame rearrangements with V and J assigned. A fraction of the clones does not appear; measured against another copy, unresolved V genes explain less than half of the discrepancy, and the remainder lacks a known reason. Within this sample are some 2,500,000 clones, with 85% to 95% of them counted one time only. The ten largest clones add up to 0.3% to 0.4% of the sample. The material sequenced was naive CD4+ T cells from PBMCs. The cell subset or site label, read with the paper, signifies: CD45RA+ positively selected. The receptors here all came from a man in his late teens or twenties in good health. Some clones in this sample may be carry-over from other donors' samples.

This chain uses TRBV28 with TRBJ1-1, with a weak D call TRBD1 (5 bases). Per the germline V gene, CDR1 is MDHEN and CDR2 is SYDVKM. This CDR3 spans 15 amino acids. The V end lost 10 bases, the J end lost 5 bases, and 23 bases lay between the germline ends. As DNA, the CDR3 is TGTGCCATAAAAGAGAGGGGAGGGACGAAAACTGAAGCTTTCTTT. This gives the protein CAIKERGGTKTEAFF.

The chain carries TRBV10-3 and TRBJ1-2, with 11 bases that match TRBD1. V dropped 3 bases and J dropped 3; count of bases not matched to a gene: 12. The CDR3 length is 18 residues. Germline V CDR1 and CDR2: ENHRY, SYGVKD. CDR3 in amino acids: CAISDPRTGGSVDYGYTF. Here the CDR3 DNA reads TGTGCCATCAGTGACCCGAGGACAGGGGGCTCTGTCGACTATGGCTACACCTTC.

This clone was seen a single time. The rearrangement uses TRBV6-1 and TRBJ2-7; possibly TRBD2 for D (6 bases). The V and J ends lost 2 bases and 3 bases respectively, with 14 bases between them. Per germline, CDR1 MNHNS and CDR2 SASEGT. The CDR3 length is 15 residues. CDR3: CASSELALNYYEQYF. CDR3 in DNA: TGTGCCAGCAGTGAACTAGCGCTGAACTACTACGAGCAGTACTTC.

V gene TRBV11-2 combines with J gene TRBJ1-1, with unresolved D. The germline gives CDR1 SGHAT, CDR2 FQNNGV. The CDR3 totals 17 residues. V lost 5 bases, J lost 0 bases, and 19 bases lay in between. CDR3 nucleotide sequence: TGTGCCAGCAGCCCTACCCGCAGGTTAAGTATGAACACTGAAGCTTTCTTT. Encoded protein: CASSPTRRLSMNTEAFF.

This rearrangement joins TRBV15 to TRBJ1-1, with 7 bases fitting TRBD1. Germline V gene lookup returns CDR1 LNHNV and CDR2 YYDKDF (reference sequence). V trimming: 5 bases; J trimming: 11 bases; junction bases outside the gene matches: 11. The CDR3 has 13 amino acids. CDR3 residues: CATSPRQGEMAFF. CDR3 sequence (DNA): TGTGCCACCAGCCCCCGGCAGGGGGAGATGGCTTTCTTT.

The chain employs TRBV6-5 and TRBJ1-2; D remains unclear. Trimming removed 2 bases from V and 0 bases from J, with 13 bases in between. The germline V gene has CDR1 MNHEY and CDR2 SVGAGI. The CDR3 extends over 16 amino acids. DNA of the CDR3: TGTGCCAGCAGTTACCGGCCGGGCAGAGCTAACTATGGCTACACCTTC. Its protein is CASSYRPGRANYGYTF.

In this sample, this clone turned up once. The V and J genes are TRBV19 and TRBJ1-2; no clear D. The germline CDR1 and CDR2 sequences are LNHDA and SQIVND (reference sequence). Trimming took off 5 bases at V and 3 bases at J, with 4 bases between the two ends. CDR3 size: 11 residues. The CDR3 is CASSAHYGYTF. CDR3 in DNA: TGTGCCAGTAGTGCGCACTATGGCTACACCTTC.

This clone was found once. The chain employs TRBV10-3 and TRBJ1-5, with 7 bases lining up with TRBD1. There are 14 residues in the CDR3. V lost 6 bases to trimming and J lost 6 bases; unmatched junction nucleotides: 8. Germline values: CDR1 ENHRY, CDR2 SYGVKD. The CDR3 DNA is TGTGCCATCAGCACAGGGGAAGCGGGTCAGCCCCAGCATTTT. Translating it yields CAISTGEAGQPQHF.

This chain links TRBV7-9 with TRBJ1-1; D is possibly TRBD1 (5 bases). CDR1 SEHNR and CDR2 FQNEAQ come from the germline V gene (reference sequence). The CDR3 loop spans 16 amino acids. The V gene lost 1 base and the J gene lost 1 base, with 13 bases spanning the gap. CDR3 nucleotides: TGTGCCAGCAGCTTAGTCCAGGGTCGGGGGAACACTGAAGCTTTCTTT. Amino acid sequence: CASSLVQGRGNTEAFF.

The chain links TRBV7-6 to TRBJ1-5; 7 bases align to TRBD1. The CDR3 is 16 amino acids. The V and J ends lost 5 bases and 1 base, in that order; junction bases with no gene match: 8. Looked up from germline, CDR1 is SGHVS and CDR2 is FNYEAQ. For the CDR3, the DNA is TGTGCCAGCAGCCCGCTAAGGGGACAGAGCAATCAGCCCCAGCATTTT. Encoded protein: CASSPLRGQSNQPQHF.

The chain has TRBV28 and TRBJ1-3; 7 bases line up with TRBD1. The germline gives CDR1 MDHEN, CDR2 SYDVKM. J gave up 0 bases and V 6 bases, and 5 bases lay outside the gene matches. The CDR3 is 15 amino acids. As DNA, the CDR3 is TGTGCCAGCAGGAGTGACAGGGACTCTGGAAACACCATATATTTT. It codes for CASRSDRDSGNTIYF.

The gene calls are TRBV19 and TRBJ2-7; the D gene is possibly TRBD1 (5 bases). V was pared by 3 bases and J by 6 bases, with 15 bases between. This CDR3 spans 14 amino acids. Looked up from germline, CDR1 is LNHDA and CDR2 is SQIVND (reference sequence). This CDR3 is CASSIGPGMAEQYF. The DNA for the CDR3 is TGTGCCAGTAGTATTGGTCCAGGGATGGCCGAGCAGTACTTC.

This chain joins TRBV28 and TRBJ1-2, with a possible D match to TRBD1 (6 bases). CDR3 length: 13 residues. Trimming cost V 5 bases and J 7 bases, with 14 bases left between them. Looked up from germline, CDR1 is MDHEN and CDR2 is SYDVKM. CDR3 bases: TGTGCCAGCAGTCTTATACAGGGAAGTGGCTACACCTTC. It is translated as CASSLIQGSGYTF.

This chain uses TRBV28 with TRBJ1-5; D might be TRBD1 (5 bases). V was cut by 2 bases and J by 6 bases, with 14 bases left in between. The CDR3 covers 15 residues. Per germline, CDR1 MDHEN and CDR2 SYDVKM. This CDR3 reads CASSLPAGLGQPQHF. In DNA, the CDR3 is TGTGCCAGCAGTTTACCAGCAGGGCTGGGTCAGCCCCAGCATTTT.

In DNA form, the CDR3 reads TGTGCCAGCAGTTACGGGTTGGGCGGCTACACCTTC. It specifies CASSYGLGGYTF. V is TRBV6-5 and J is TRBJ1-2; D is undetermined. CDR3 length: 12 residues. V was cut by 2 bases and J by 8 bases, with 9 bases left in between. Germline V CDR1 and CDR2: MNHEY, SVGAGI.

The chain couples TRBV6-5 to TRBJ2-7; 8 bases agree with TRBD2. J was trimmed by 7 bases and V by 8 bases; bases with no gene match: 16. The length of the CDR3 is 15 residues. Germline V gene sequence: CDR1 MNHEY, CDR2 SVGAGI. In DNA form, the CDR3 reads TGTGCCAGCTCATCACCGGCGGGAGGCTCGAGTGAGCAGTACTTC. This gives the protein CASSSPAGGSSEQYF.

The chain is built from TRBV4-1 and TRBJ1-5; D gene unclear. V was cut by 0 bases and J by 0 bases, with 21 bases left in between. Germline CDR1 and CDR2: MGHRA and YSYEKL. This CDR3 region has 20 residues. The CDR3 DNA reads as TGCGCCAGCAGCCAAGATTTGGTACGCGGGAGAACCTATAGCAATCAGCCCCAGCATTTT. Protein sequence: CASSQDLVRGRTYSNQPQHF.

The chain is built from TRBV6-5 and TRBJ1-2, with 7 bases lining up with TRBD1. The junction had 2 bases not matched to a gene; V was cut back by 2 bases and J by 8 bases. The V gene's germline CDR1 is MNHEY and CDR2 SVGAGI. The length of the CDR3 is 12 residues. CDR3 DNA sequence: TGTGCCAGCAGTTACAGGGGGCTCGGCTACACCTTC. It is translated as CASSYRGLGYTF.

The chain has TRBV6-1 and TRBJ1-1, with 8 bases that match TRBD1. The CDR3 sequence is 14 residues long. The germline CDR1 and CDR2 sequences are MNHNS and SASEGT. V dropped 8 bases and J dropped 3; count of bases not matched to a gene: 8. The CDR3 region is CASLRQGRYTEAFF. The CDR3 bases are TGTGCCAGCCTTAGACAGGGGCGCTACACTGAAGCTTTCTTT.

The chain links TRBV19 to TRBJ1-4, with D possibly being TRBD1 (5 bases). CDR3 length equals 17 residues. Trimming left V 6 bases short and J 0 bases short, with 17 bases between. Germline V CDR1 and CDR2: LNHDA, SQIVND (reference sequence). CDR3 loop: CASSIREMPATNEKLFF. CDR3 DNA sequence: TGTGCCAGTAGCATCAGGGAAATGCCGGCAACTAATGAAAAACTGTTTTTT.

The chain has TRBV6-6 and TRBJ2-7; D is unresolved. V was trimmed by 2 bases and J by 0 bases, leaving 11 bases between them. The CDR3 covers 15 residues. In germline, CDR1 is MNHNY, CDR2 SVGAGI (reference sequence). CDR3: CASSYSSQSSYEQYF. Here the CDR3 DNA reads TGTGCCAGCAGTTACAGCAGCCAGAGCTCCTACGAGCAGTACTTC.

V gene TRBV11-2 combines with J gene TRBJ2-1, with TRBD1 as a possible D gene (7 bases). Between the trimmed V and J ends, which lost 5 bases and 0 bases, there was a span of 11 bases. The CDR3 has 15 amino acids. From germline, CDR1 is SGHAT and CDR2 FQNNGV. This CDR3 reads CASSPRDSSYNEQFF. The CDR3 DNA reads TGTGCCAGCAGCCCGCGGGACAGCTCCTACAATGAGCAGTTCTTC.

Details on this clone: The same CDR3 can be traced to other DNA sequences in this sample. The V gene is TRBV6-5, the J gene TRBJ2-1, with D perhaps matching TRBD1 (6 bases). This CDR3 has 15 residues. The germline CDR1 and CDR2 sequences are MNHEY and SVGAGI. V was shortened by 4 bases and J by 1 base, with 11 bases between the two germline ends. As DNA, the CDR3 is TGTGCCAGCAGTTTAGACAGGAGTTCCTACAATGAGCAGTTCTTC. This codes for CASSLDRSSYNEQFF.

V usage is TRBV19 and J usage is TRBJ1-4, with 10 bases fitting TRBD1. Trimming at V came to 3 bases and at J to 8 bases, leaving 9 bases not matched to a gene. The CDR3 runs 16 residues. CDR1 LNHDA and CDR2 SQIVND come from the germline V gene (reference sequence). CDR3 protein: CASSIPTGTGDEKLFF. The CDR3, as DNA: TGTGCCAGTAGTATCCCTACCGGGACAGGGGACGAAAAACTGTTTTTT.

V usage is TRBV15 and J usage is TRBJ2-1; D not certain. Trimming stripped 4 bases from V and 6 bases from J, with 10 bases between. CDR1 is LNHNV and CDR2 is YYDKDF in the germline V gene (reference sequence). This CDR3 has 13 amino acids. CDR3 DNA sequence: TGTGCCACCAGCAACCCTAGTCGCAATGAGCAGTTCTTC. Translating it yields CATSNPSRNEQFF.

As regards this clone: This CDR3 is also generated by other DNA sequences in the sample. The gene calls are TRBV5-4 and TRBJ1-1; possibly TRBD1 for D (5 bases). The length of the CDR3 is 14 residues. Looked up from germline, CDR1 is SGHNT and CDR2 is YYREEE (reference sequence). Between the trimmed V and J ends, which lost 3 bases and 0 bases, there was a span of 9 bases. In nucleotides, the CDR3 is TGTGCCAGCAGCTCGACAGTCATGAACACTGAAGCTTTCTTT. It is translated as CASSSTVMNTEAFF.

CDR3 residues: CASSVDGGRSEKLFF. DNA of the CDR3: TGTGCCAGCAGCGTAGATGGGGGGCGTAGCGAAAAACTGTTTTTT. The rearrangement joins TRBV9 to TRBJ1-4; tentatively, D is TRBD1 (6 bases). Trimming removed 0 bases at V and 8 bases at J, with 14 bases between. The CDR3 has 15 residues. The V gene's germline CDR1 is SGDLS and CDR2 YYNGEE.

The chain is built from TRBV7-3 and TRBJ2-2; 10 nucleotides align to TRBD2. CDR3 length: 14 residues. CDR1 is SGHTA and CDR2 is FQGTGA in the germline V gene. V lost 5 bases to trimming and J lost 6 bases; unmatched junction nucleotides: 3. The CDR3 DNA reads TGTGCCAGCAGCCCGCTAGCGGGAGCCGGGGAGCTGTTTTTT. Its protein product is CASSPLAGAGELFF. Looking up the rest from reference TRBV7-3 and TRBJ2-2 gives the full variable domain: GAGVSQTPSNKVTEKGKYVELRCDPISGHTALYWYRQSLGQGPEFLIYFQGTGAADDSGLPNDRFFAVRPEGSVSTLKIQRTERGDSAVYLCASSPLAGAGELFFGEGSRLTVL.

The rearrangement links TRBV5-8 to TRBJ2-7, with 8 bases fitting TRBD2. This CDR3 is 16 amino acids long. Germline V gene data show CDR1 as SGHTS and CDR2 as YDEGEE. Unmatched junction bases numbered 7, after V lost 0 bases and J lost 2 bases. The CDR3 is CASSLAGAGAPYEQYF. The DNA for the CDR3 is TGTGCCAGCAGCTTGGCCGGAGCGGGGGCCCCCTACGAGCAGTACTTC.